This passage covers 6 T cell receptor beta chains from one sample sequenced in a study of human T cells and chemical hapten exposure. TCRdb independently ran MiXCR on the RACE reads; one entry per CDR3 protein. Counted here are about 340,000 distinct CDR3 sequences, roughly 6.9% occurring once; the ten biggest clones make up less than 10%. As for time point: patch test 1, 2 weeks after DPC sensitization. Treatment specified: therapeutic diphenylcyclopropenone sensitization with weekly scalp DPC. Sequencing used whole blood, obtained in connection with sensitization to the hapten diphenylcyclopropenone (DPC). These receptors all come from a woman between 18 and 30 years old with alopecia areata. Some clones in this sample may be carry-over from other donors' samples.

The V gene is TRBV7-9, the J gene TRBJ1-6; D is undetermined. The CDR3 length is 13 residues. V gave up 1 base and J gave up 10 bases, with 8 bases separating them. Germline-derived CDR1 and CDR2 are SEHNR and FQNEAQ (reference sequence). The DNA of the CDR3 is TGTGCCAGCAGCTTAGATGGACCCTCACCCCTCCACTTT. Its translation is CASSLDGPSPLHF.

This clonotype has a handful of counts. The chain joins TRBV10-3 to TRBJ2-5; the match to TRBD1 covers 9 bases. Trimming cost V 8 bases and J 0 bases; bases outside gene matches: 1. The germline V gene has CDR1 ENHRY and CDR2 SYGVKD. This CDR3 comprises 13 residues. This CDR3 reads CAIGTGYQETQYF. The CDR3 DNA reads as TGTGCCATCGGGACAGGGTACCAAGAGACCCAGTACTTC.

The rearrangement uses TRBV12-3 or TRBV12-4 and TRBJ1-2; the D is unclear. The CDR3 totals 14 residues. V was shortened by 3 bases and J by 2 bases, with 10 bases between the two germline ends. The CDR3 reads CASSFRVGNYGYTF. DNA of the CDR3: TGTGCCAGCAGTTTTAGGGTGGGGAACTATGGCTACACCTTC.

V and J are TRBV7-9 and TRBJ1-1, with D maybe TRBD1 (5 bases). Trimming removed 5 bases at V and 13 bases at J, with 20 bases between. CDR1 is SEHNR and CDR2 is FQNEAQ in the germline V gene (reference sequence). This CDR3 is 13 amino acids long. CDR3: CASSPTFLGRVFF. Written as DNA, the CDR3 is TGTGCCAGCAGCCCTACTTTCTTGGGGCGCGTTTTCTTT.

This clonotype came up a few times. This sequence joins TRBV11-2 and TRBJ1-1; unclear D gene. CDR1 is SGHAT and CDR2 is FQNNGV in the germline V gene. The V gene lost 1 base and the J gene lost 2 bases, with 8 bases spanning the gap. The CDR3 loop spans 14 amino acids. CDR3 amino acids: CASSLVSSNTEAFF. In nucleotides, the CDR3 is TGTGCCAGCAGCTTAGTCTCCAGCAACACTGAAGCTTTCTTT. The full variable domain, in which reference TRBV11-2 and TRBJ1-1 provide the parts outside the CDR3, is EAGVAQSPRYKIIEKRQSVAFWCNPISGHATLYWYQQILGQGPKLLIQFQNNGVVDDSQLPKDRFSAERLKGVDSTLKIQPAKLEDSAVYLCASSLVSSNTEAFFGQGTRLTVV.

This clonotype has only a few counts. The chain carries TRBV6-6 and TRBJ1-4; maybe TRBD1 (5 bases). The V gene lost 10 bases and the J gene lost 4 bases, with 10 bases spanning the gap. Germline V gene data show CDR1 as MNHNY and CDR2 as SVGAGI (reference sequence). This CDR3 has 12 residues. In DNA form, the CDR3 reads TGTGCCACACAGGTGTTTAATGAAAAACTGTTTTTT. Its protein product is CATQVFNEKLFF.